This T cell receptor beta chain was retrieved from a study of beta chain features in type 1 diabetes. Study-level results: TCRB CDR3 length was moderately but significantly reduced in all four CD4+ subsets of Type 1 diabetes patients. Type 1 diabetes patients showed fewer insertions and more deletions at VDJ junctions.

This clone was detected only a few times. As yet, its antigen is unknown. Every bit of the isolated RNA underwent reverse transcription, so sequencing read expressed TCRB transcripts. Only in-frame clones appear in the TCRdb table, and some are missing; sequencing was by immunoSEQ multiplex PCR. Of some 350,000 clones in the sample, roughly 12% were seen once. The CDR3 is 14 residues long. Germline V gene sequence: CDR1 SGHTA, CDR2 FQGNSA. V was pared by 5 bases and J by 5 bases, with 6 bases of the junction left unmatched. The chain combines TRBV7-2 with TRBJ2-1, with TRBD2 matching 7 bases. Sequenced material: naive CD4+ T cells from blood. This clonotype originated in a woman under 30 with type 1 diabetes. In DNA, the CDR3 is TGTGCCAGCAGCCGGTCGGGAGGCCACAATGAGCAGTTCTTC. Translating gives CASSRSGGHNEQFF. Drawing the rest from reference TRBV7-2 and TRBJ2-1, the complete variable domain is GAGVSQSPSNKVTEKGKDVELRCDPISGHTALYWYRQSLGQGLEFLIYFQGNSAPDKSGLPSDRFSAERTGGSVSTLTIQRTQQEDSAVYLCASSRSGGHNEQFFGPGTRLTVL.